The 22 T cell receptor beta chains listed next were all sequenced from one sample in a study of shared clonotypes between healthy human individuals. Sequenced by immunoSEQ multiplex PCR; TCRdb stores in-frame clones only, minus some. The sample has about 990,000 clones, approximately 80% seen once; the top ten hold more than 0.55%. Sequencing was carried out using memory CD4+ T cells from PBMCs. Subset here: CD45RA-negative fraction. The origin of the receptors is a man aged 18 to 35 in good health. Some clones in this sample may be carry-over from other donors' samples.

The chain combines TRBV9 with TRBJ2-1; D perhaps matches TRBD2 (5 bases). V lost 1 base, J lost 5 bases, and 10 bases lay in between. The CDR3 contains 14 residues. Germline V CDR1 and CDR2: SGDLS, YYNGEE. CDR3 coding DNA: TGTGCCAGCAGCGTAAGCGGAAGAAACAATGAGCAGTTCTTC. As protein: CASSVSGRNNEQFF.

This clone was picked up one time. This chain links TRBV28 with TRBJ2-1; TRBD2 matches 8 bases. V lost 5 bases, J lost 4 bases, and 7 bases stayed unmatched. In germline, CDR1 is MDHEN, CDR2 SYDVKM. The CDR3 is made up of 15 amino acids. CDR3 sequence (DNA): TGTGCCAGCAGTCCCCAGCGGGGGATATACAATGAGCAGTTCTTC. It yields the protein CASSPQRGIYNEQFF.

This clone came up once. CDR3 region: CASSQSVPGHQPQHF. The CDR3 DNA reads as TGTGCCAGCAGCCAATCGGTCCCCGGTCATCAGCCCCAGCATTTT. V gene TRBV16 combines with J gene TRBJ1-5; D not certain. Germline V CDR1 and CDR2: KGHSY, FQNENV. Between the trimmed V and J ends, which lost 0 bases and 5 bases, there was a span of 11 bases. The CDR3 sequence is 15 residues long.

The rearrangement uses TRBV29-1 and TRBJ1-6; 9 nucleotides match TRBD1. V trimming: 6 bases; J trimming: 10 bases; junction bases outside the gene matches: 13. Germline assignment: CDR1 SQVTM and CDR2 ANQGSEA. There are 15 residues in the CDR3. In DNA form, the CDR3 reads TGCAGCGTCGCGGAATCGGGACAGGGCAGCTCACCCCTCCACTTT. As protein: CSVAESGQGSSPLHF. Complete variable domain (other parts from reference TRBV29-1 and TRBJ1-6): SAVISQKPSRDICQRGTSLTIQCQVDSQVTMMFWYRQQPGQSLTLIATANQGSEATYESGFVIDKFPISRPNLTFSTLTVSNMSPEDSSIYLCSVAESGQGSSPLHFGNGTRLTVT.

This clone has ten or more counts. This chain links TRBV7-2 with TRBJ2-7; either TRBD1 or TRBD2 may supply D (5 bases each). Per the germline V gene, CDR1 is SGHTA and CDR2 is FQGNSA. V lost 5 bases and J lost 6, with 14 bases in between. This CDR3 comprises 13 residues. The CDR3 coding sequence is TGTGCCAGCAGCCCGGGACGTATGTTCGAGCAGTACTTC. Encoded protein: CASSPGRMFEQYF.

The chain carries TRBV19 and TRBJ1-5; D might be TRBD1 (5 bases). The CDR3 spans 18 residues. Germline assignment: CDR1 LNHDA and CDR2 SQIVND (reference sequence). The V and J ends lost 1 base and 0 bases respectively, with 16 bases between them. CDR3 amino acids: CASSIASGGVYSNQPQHF. DNA for the CDR3: TGTGCCAGTAGTATAGCCTCCGGAGGGGTCTATAGCAATCAGCCCCAGCATTTT.

The V call is TRBV30, the J call TRBJ1-4, with D perhaps matching TRBD1 (5 bases). The CDR3 runs to 15 residues. CDR1 is GTSNPN, CDR2 SVGIG, per germline (reference sequence). V was trimmed by 0 bases and J by 2 bases, leaving 10 bases between them. The CDR3 region is CAWSVSGGTNEKLFF. DNA of the CDR3: TGTGCCTGGAGTGTATCCGGGGGGACTAATGAAAAACTGTTTTTT. Together with reference TRBV30 and TRBJ1-4, the CDR3 gives the full variable domain: SQTIHQWPATLVQPVGSPLSLECTVEGTSNPNLYWYRQAAGRGLQLLFYSVGIGQISSEVPQNLSASRPQDRQFILSSKKLLLSDSGFYLCAWSVSGGTNEKLFFGSGTQLSVL.

The rearrangement uses TRBV6-6 and TRBJ2-7; tentatively, D is TRBD1 or TRBD2 (5 bases each). Germline values: CDR1 MNHNY, CDR2 SVGAGI (reference sequence). There are 14 residues in the CDR3. V was pared by 4 bases and J by 4 bases, with 14 bases between. This chain's CDR3 is CASSSVGAVYEQYF. The CDR3 DNA reads as TGTGCCAGCAGTTCGGTCGGGGCGGTTTACGAGCAGTACTTC.

The gene calls are TRBV2 and TRBJ1-5, with TRBD1 matching over 7 bases. The V gene's germline CDR1 is SNHLY and CDR2 FYNNEI. The CDR3 extends over 15 amino acids. Trimming at V came to 5 bases and at J to 7 bases, leaving 11 bases not matched to a gene. CDR3 in DNA: TGTGCCAGCAGTTCTCAACAGGGGCTCGGGCAGCCCCAGCATTTT. Translating it yields CASSSQQGLGQPQHF. The whole variable domain, filled in from reference TRBV2 and TRBJ1-5, reads EPEVTQTPSHQVTQMGQEVILRCVPISNHLYFYWYRQILGQKVEFLVSFYNNEISEKSEIFDDQFSVERPDGSNFTLKIRSTKLEDSAMYFCASSSQQGLGQPQHFGDGTRLSIL.

This clone was picked up many times. This rearrangement joins TRBV11-2 to TRBJ1-2; D unresolved. The CDR3 loop spans 15 amino acids. V lost 2 bases to trimming and J lost 5 bases, with 15 bases between them. CDR1 is SGHAT and CDR2 is FQNNGV in the germline V gene. CDR3 amino acids: CASSLTVLAGYGYTF. In DNA, the CDR3 is TGTGCCAGCAGCTTAACGGTGCTCGCTGGATATGGCTACACCTTC.

This chain connects TRBV21-1 to TRBJ1-5. TRBV21-1 represents a pseudogene. The CDR3 consists of 14 residues. The CDR3 coding sequence is TGTGCCAGCAGCAAACGGGGGGCCGGTCAGCCCCAGCATTTT. Its protein is CASSKRGAGQPQHF.

CDR3 DNA: TGTGCCAGCAGAGCCCACGGGACACTTGAAGCTTTCTTT. Protein sequence: CASRAHGTLEAFF. The V call is TRBV27, the J call TRBJ1-1, with D perhaps matching TRBD1 (6 bases). The germline CDR1 and CDR2 sequences are MNHEY and SMNVEV (reference sequence). V was trimmed by 6 bases and J by 7 bases, leaving 15 bases between them. The CDR3 has 13 residues.

The chain carries TRBV5-1 and TRBJ1-3; 7 nucleotides align to TRBD1. This CDR3 has 16 residues. CDR1 is SGHRS, CDR2 YFSETQ, per germline. Germline trimming cut 3 bases from V and 0 bases from J; bases unmatched to any gene: 6. The CDR3 DNA reads TGCGCCAGCAGCTCCTCGACAGGGAACTCTGGAAACACCATATATTTT. It codes for CASSSSTGNSGNTIYF.

A remark on this clone: Distinct nucleotide sequences in the sample also encode this CDR3. The chain couples TRBV18 to TRBJ1-2; D remains unclear. Germline CDR1 KGHSH, CDR2 LQKENI. The CDR3 has 11 residues. V lost 2 bases and J 3 bases, leaving 1 base between the germline ends. The CDR3 reads CASSPDYGYTF. CDR3 DNA sequence: TGTGCCAGCTCACCAGACTATGGCTACACCTTC.

As concerns this clone: This sample includes further DNA sequences coding for the same CDR3. The chain employs TRBV5-1 and TRBJ2-7, with a possible D match to TRBD2 (6 bases). Trimming stripped 0 bases from V and 4 bases from J, with 11 bases between. Per the germline V gene, CDR1 is SGHRS and CDR2 is YFSETQ. This CDR3 is built from 14 residues. The CDR3 coding sequence is TGCGCCAGCAGCTTGGTTAGTAGCGGTTACGAGCAGTACTTC. This codes for CASSLVSSGYEQYF.

The chain is built from TRBV5-1 and TRBJ2-3, with 11 bases that match TRBD2. The trim removed 3 bases at V and 2 bases at J, leaving 8 bases unmatched. The CDR3 has 17 amino acids. From germline, CDR1 is SGHRS and CDR2 YFSETQ. The CDR3 nucleotides are TGCGCCAGCAGCTGGCTTGGTAGCGGGGGGGTCACAGATACGCAGTATTTT. Translated, it gives CASSWLGSGGVTDTQYF. Looking up the rest from reference TRBV5-1 and TRBJ2-3 gives the full variable domain: KAGVTQTPRYLIKTRGQQVTLSCSPISGHRSVSWYQQTPGQGLQFLFEYFSETQRNKGNFPGRFSGRQFSNSRSEMNVSTLELGDSALYLCASSWLGSGGVTDTQYFGPGTRLTVL.

This clone was observed once. The V call is TRBV5-6, the J call TRBJ2-7, with D possibly TRBD1 on 6 matching bases. This CDR3 is 14 amino acids long. The germline V and J ends were trimmed by 4 bases and 3 bases, with 14 bases remaining between them. CDR1 and CDR2 (germline): SGHDT, YYEEEE. The CDR3, as DNA: TGTGCCAGCAGCCGAATCCAACAGGGCTACGAGCAGTACTTC. Protein sequence: CASSRIQQGYEQYF.

This clone was observed a few times. This may stem from a read error, because a much larger clone lies one nucleotide away. Other DNA sequences in the same sample also yield this CDR3. The CDR3 region has the DNA TGTGCCAGCAGTTTAGGAGAGACCCAGTACTTC. Translated: CASSLGETQYF. The chain uses TRBV28 and TRBJ2-5; D gene unclear. The CDR3 has 11 amino acids. The V end was cut by 2 bases, the J end by 4 bases, with 2 bases between. Looked up from germline, CDR1 is MDHEN and CDR2 is SYDVKM.

To note about this clone: The sample holds other DNA sequences that translate to the same CDR3. J is TRBJ2-3 and V is TRBV7-2; the D is unclear. CDR3 size: 13 residues. Trimming removed 0 bases from V and 2 bases from J, with 3 bases in between. From germline, CDR1 is SGHTA and CDR2 FQGNSA. The CDR3 here is CASSLANTDTQYF. DNA for the CDR3: TGTGCCAGCAGCTTAGCCAACACAGATACGCAGTATTTT.

The chain employs TRBV11-2 and TRBJ2-5; TRBD2 matches 11 bases. The V gene end was trimmed by 5 bases and the J gene end by 1 base; junction bases not matched to a gene: 12. This CDR3 has 18 residues. Germline V gene data show CDR1 as SGHAT and CDR2 as FQNNGV. The CDR3 bases are TGTGCCAGCAGCCCTAAAAGGGGGACTAGCGGCCTCCAAGAGACCCAGTACTTC. Translating gives CASSPKRGTSGLQETQYF.

This chain links TRBV15 with TRBJ1-1, with TRBD1 matching over 7 bases. The CDR3 has 14 residues. Per the germline V gene, CDR1 is LNHNV and CDR2 is YYDKDF (reference sequence). V dropped 9 bases and J dropped 0; count of bases not matched to a gene: 7. CDR3 nucleotide sequence: TGTGCCACTAATCCGGGACAGTTGAACACTGAAGCTTTCTTT. Amino acid sequence: CATNPGQLNTEAFF.

This chain joins TRBV28 and TRBJ1-4; D remains ambiguous. In germline, CDR1 is MDHEN, CDR2 SYDVKM. This CDR3 spans 15 amino acids. V was clipped by 6 bases and J by 8 bases, with 19 bases between them. DNA of the CDR3: TGTGCCAGCAGCCGCGGACCTCCTTTCCTGGAAAAACTGTTTTTT. Its translation: CASSRGPPFLEKLFF. The complete variable domain, with remaining parts taken from reference TRBV28 and TRBJ1-4, reads DVKVTQSSRYLVKRTGEKVFLECVQDMDHENMFWYRQDPGLGLRLIYFSYDVKMKEKGDIPEGYSVSREKKERFSLILESASTNQTSMYLCASSRGPPFLEKLFFGSGTQLSVL.